This T cell receptor beta chain was observed in a study of blood T cell repertoires in COVID-19. Study-wide context: Some COVID-19 samples were acute and others convalescent; all came from the United States, Italy and Spain. Sources were T cells, B-cell-depleted T cells, or PBMCs; the material itself was cDNA or gDNA.

In this sample, this clone turned up once. Germline loops: CDR1 MNHEY, CDR2 SMNVEV (reference sequence). V was trimmed by 5 bases and J by 6 bases, leaving 11 bases between them. This CDR3 has 13 amino acids. TCRdb's table, derived via immunoSEQ multiplex PCR, lists solely in-frame clones and lacks some. The data show around 130,000 clones, about four fifths seen once. The chain recombines TRBV27 with TRBJ2-1; D might be TRBD2 (5 bases). Specimen: peripheral blood. This clonotype originated in a man aged 40-50 years with active or convalescent COVID-19. The CDR3 DNA reads TGTGCCAGCAGTCTCCGAGAGGGCAATGAGCAGTTCTTC. It codes for CASSLREGNEQFF.